What follows describes a single TCR beta chain. The data are from a study of blood T cell repertoires in COVID-19. Whole-study context: Samples taken during acute and convalescent COVID-19 were collected in the United States, Italy and Spain. T cells, B-cell-depleted T cells, or PBMCs supplied cDNA or gDNA.

Per the original data handling: Nucleated cell counts were estimated from reference gene primer amplification. Measured with immunoSEQ multiplex PCR; TCRdb has only the in-frame clones, and not every one. V and J calls and clone size follow that table, whereas D and trimming were derived from the DNA. The data contain about 360,000 clones, around 82% of them singletons. The TCR was taken from a young man with active or convalescent COVID-19. The sequenced sample was peripheral blood.

CDR3 sequence reads: CASSLMRNTEAFF. The CDR3 DNA reads TGTGCCAGCAGCTTGATGAGGAACACTGAAGCTTTCTTT. The chain is built from TRBV7-2 and TRBJ1-1, with no clear D. Per germline, CDR1 SGHTA and CDR2 FQGNSA. V shed 3 bases and J shed 1 base, with 6 bases lying between them. This CDR3 is 13 amino acids long.